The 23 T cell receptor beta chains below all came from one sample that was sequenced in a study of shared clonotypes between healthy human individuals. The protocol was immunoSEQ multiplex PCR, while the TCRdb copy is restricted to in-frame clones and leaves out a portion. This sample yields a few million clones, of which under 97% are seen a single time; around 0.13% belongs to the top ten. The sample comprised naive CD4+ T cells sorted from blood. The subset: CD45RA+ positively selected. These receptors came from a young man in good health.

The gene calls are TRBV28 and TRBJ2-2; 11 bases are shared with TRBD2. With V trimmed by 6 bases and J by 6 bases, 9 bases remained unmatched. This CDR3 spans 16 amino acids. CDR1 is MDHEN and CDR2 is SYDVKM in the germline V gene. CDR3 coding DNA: TGTGCCAGCAGCACTGTAGCGGGGGGGCCCCCCGGGGAGCTGTTTTTT. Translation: CASSTVAGGPPGELFF.

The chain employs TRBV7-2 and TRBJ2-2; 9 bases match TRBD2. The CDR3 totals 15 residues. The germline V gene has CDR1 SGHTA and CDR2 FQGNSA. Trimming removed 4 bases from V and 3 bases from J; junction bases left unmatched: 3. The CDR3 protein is CASSSGTSYTGELFF. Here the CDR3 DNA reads TGTGCCAGCAGCTCCGGGACTAGCTACACCGGGGAGCTGTTTTTT.

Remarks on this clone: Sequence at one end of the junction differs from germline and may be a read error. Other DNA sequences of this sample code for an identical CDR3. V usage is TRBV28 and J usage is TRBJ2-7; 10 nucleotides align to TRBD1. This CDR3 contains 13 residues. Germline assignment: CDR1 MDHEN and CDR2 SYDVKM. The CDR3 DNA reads TGTGCCAGCAGTAGAGAGTCGGGACAGGGGACCCCATTC. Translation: CASSRESGQGTPF.

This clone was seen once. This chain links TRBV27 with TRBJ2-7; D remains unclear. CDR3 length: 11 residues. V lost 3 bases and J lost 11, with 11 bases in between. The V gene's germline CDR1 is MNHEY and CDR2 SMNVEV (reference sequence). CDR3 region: CASSFSQVKYF. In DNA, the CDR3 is TGTGCCAGCAGTTTTTCGCAGGTTAAGTACTTC.

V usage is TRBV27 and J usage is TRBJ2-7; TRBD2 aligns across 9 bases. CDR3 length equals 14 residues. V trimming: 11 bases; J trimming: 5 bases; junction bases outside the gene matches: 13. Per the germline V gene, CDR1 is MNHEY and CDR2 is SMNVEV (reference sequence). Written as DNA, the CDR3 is TGTGCCGGGATCGAGCTAGCGGGACTCGACGAGCAGTACTTC. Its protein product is CAGIELAGLDEQYF.

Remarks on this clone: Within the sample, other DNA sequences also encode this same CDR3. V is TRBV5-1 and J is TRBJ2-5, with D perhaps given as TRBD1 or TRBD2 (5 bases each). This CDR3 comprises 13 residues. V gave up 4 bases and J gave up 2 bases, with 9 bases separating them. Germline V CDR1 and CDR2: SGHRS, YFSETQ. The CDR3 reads CASSPGPQETQYF. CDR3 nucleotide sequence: TGCGCCAGCAGCCCGGGACCGCAAGAGACCCAGTACTTC.

The CDR3 spells CASGAFTSPGTDTQYF. CDR3 DNA sequence: TGTGCCAGCGGGGCATTCACTAGCCCGGGAACAGATACGCAGTATTTT. The gene calls are TRBV2 and TRBJ2-3; D is possibly TRBD2 (6 bases). V gave up 8 bases and J gave up 3 bases, with 21 bases separating them. The CDR3 runs to 16 residues. Germline V gene lookup returns CDR1 SNHLY and CDR2 FYNNEI. The variable domain in full, with the rest retrieved from reference TRBV2 and TRBJ2-3, is EPEVTQTPSHQVTQMGQEVILRCVPISNHLYFYWYRQILGQKVEFLVSFYNNEISEKSEIFDDQFSVERPDGSNFTLKIRSTKLEDSAMYFCASGAFTSPGTDTQYFGPGTRLTVL.

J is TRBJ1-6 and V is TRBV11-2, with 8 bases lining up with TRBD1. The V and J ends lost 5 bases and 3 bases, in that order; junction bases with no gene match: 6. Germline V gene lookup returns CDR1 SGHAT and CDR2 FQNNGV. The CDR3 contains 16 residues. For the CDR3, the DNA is TGTGCCAGCAGCGCCGGGACAGGATTCTATAATTCACCCCTCCACTTT. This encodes CASSAGTGFYNSPLHF.

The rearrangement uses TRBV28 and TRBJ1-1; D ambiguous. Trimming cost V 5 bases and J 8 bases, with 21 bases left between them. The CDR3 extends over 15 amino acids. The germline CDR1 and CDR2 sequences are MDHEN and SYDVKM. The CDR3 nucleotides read TGTGCCAGCAGTCGTCTGCCCTATAATGGCCAGGAAGCTTTCTTT. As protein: CASSRLPYNGQEAFF.

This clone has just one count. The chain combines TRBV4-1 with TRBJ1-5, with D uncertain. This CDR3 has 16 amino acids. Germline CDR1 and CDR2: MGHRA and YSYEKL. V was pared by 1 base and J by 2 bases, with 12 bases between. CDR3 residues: CASSQGTGGRNQPQHF. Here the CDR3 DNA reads TGCGCCAGCAGCCAAGGGACGGGTGGGCGCAATCAGCCCCAGCATTTT.

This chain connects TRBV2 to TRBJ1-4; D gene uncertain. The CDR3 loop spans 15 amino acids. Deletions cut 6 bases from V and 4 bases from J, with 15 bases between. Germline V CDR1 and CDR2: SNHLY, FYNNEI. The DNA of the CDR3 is TGTGCCAGCAGAGGATCGGCAATCATTAATGAAAAACTGTTTTTT. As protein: CASRGSAIINEKLFF.

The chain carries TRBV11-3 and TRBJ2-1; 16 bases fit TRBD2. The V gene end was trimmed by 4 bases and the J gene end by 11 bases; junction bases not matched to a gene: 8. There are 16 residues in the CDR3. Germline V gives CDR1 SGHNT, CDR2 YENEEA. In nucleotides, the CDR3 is TGTGCCAGCAGCTCGGGAGGGACTAGCGGGAGGGCCCAGCAGTTCTTC. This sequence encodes CASSSGGTSGRAQQFF.

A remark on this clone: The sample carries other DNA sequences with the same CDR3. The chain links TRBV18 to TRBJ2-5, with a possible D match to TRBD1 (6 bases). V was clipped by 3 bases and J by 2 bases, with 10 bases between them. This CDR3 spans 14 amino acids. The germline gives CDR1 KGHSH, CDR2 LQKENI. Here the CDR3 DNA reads TGTGCCAGCTCACCTCCTCAGGGGCAAGAGACCCAGTACTTC. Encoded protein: CASSPPQGQETQYF.

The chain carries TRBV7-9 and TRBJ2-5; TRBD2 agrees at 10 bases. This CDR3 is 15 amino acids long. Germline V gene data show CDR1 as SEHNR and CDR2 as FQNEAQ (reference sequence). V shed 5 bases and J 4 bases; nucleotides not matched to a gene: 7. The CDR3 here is CASSHPLAGAETQYF. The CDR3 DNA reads TGTGCCAGCAGCCATCCGCTAGCGGGAGCAGAGACCCAGTACTTC. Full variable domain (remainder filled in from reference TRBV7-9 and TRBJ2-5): DTGVSQNPRHKITKRGQNVTFRCDPISEHNRLYWYRQTLGQGPEFLTYFQNEAQLEKSRLLSDRFSAERPKGSFSTLEIQRTEQGDSAMYLCASSHPLAGAETQYFGPGTRLLVL.

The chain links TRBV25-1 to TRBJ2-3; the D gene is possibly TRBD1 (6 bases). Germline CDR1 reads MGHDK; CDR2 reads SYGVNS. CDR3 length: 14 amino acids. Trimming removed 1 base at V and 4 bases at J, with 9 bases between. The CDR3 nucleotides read TGTGCCAGCAGTGAATTCAGGGGTGCAGATACGCAGTATTTT. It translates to CASSEFRGADTQYF.

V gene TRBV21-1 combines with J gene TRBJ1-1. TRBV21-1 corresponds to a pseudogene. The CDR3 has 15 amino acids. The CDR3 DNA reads TGTGCCAGCAGCAAAGTAAAGCTTATGAACACTGAAGCTTTCTTT. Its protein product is CASSKVKLMNTEAFF.

The CDR3 nucleotides read TGCGCCAGCAGCCCGTTGGACAGGGGACAAGAGACCCAGTACTTC. Protein product: CASSPLDRGQETQYF. The rearrangement links TRBV5-1 to TRBJ2-5, with 9 positions matching TRBD1. The CDR3 consists of 15 residues. Germline V CDR1 and CDR2: SGHRS, YFSETQ. V dropped 4 bases and J dropped 2; count of bases not matched to a gene: 6.

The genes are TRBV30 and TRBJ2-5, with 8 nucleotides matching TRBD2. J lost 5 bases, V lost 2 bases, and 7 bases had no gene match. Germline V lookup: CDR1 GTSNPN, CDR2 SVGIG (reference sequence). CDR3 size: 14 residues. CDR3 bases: TGTGCCTGGAGTCAGGCGGGAGGCAGGGAGACCCAGTACTTC. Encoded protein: CAWSQAGGRETQYF.

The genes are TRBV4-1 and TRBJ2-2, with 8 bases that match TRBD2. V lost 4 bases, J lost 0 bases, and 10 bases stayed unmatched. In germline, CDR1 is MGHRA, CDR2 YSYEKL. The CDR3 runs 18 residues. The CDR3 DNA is TGCGCCAGCAGCCGTGGCGGGGGGCCCCCCGCGAACACCGGGGAGCTGTTTTTT. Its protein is CASSRGGGPPANTGELFF.

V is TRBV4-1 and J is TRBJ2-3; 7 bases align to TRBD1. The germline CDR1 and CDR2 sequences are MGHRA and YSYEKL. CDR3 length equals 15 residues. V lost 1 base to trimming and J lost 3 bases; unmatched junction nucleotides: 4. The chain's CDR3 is CASSQVETGTDTQYF. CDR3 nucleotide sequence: TGCGCCAGCAGCCAAGTCGAGACAGGGACAGATACGCAGTATTTT.

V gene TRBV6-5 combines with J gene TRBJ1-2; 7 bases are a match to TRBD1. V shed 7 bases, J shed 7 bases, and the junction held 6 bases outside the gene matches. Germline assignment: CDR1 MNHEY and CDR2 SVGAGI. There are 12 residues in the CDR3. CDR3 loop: CASTEGAGGYTF. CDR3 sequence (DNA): TGTGCCAGCACTGAGGGGGCCGGTGGCTACACCTTC.

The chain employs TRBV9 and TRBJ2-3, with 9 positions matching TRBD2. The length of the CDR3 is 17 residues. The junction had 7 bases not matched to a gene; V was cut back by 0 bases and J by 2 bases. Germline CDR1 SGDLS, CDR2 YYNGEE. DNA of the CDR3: TGTGCCAGCAGCGTAGAGGGTTTAGCGGGGGCCACAGATACGCAGTATTTT. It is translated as CASSVEGLAGATDTQYF.

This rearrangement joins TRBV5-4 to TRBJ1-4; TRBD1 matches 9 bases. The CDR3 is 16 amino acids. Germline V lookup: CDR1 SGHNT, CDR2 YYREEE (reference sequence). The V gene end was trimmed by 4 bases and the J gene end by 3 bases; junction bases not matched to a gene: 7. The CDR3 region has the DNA TGTGCCAGCAGCCCGGGACAGGGTTTGGCTAATGAAAAACTGTTTTTT. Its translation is CASSPGQGLANEKLFF.